Listed below are T cell receptor beta chains from one sample, sequenced in a study of cytomegalovirus exposure and HLA in healthy donors. Libraries were prepared by immunoSEQ multiplex PCR; TCRdb keeps only in-frame clonotypes and omits some of them. Among 200,000 to 250,000 clones listed, roughly 80% were seen once. Sequenced input: PBMCs. All receptors derive from a middle-aged man in good health and CMV-seronegative. The conserved cysteine and the conserved F or W are not part of the CDR3 here. The order of the fields is CDR3 protein, D gene, CDR3 length, J gene, V gene. The D gene is left open where the match is weak.

CDR3 protein: ASSSGTGDYEQY; D gene: TRBD1; CDR3 length: 12; J gene: TRBJ2-7; V gene: TRBV18
CDR3 protein: ASSQAPTRYNEQF; D gene: .; CDR3 length: 13; J gene: TRBJ2-1; V gene: TRBV4-1
CDR3 protein: ASSGKTGYWEKLF; D gene: TRBD1; CDR3 length: 13; J gene: TRBJ1-4; V gene: TRBV2
CDR3 protein: ASSVRGSEAGELF; D gene: .; CDR3 length: 13; J gene: TRBJ2-2; V gene: TRBV2
CDR3 protein: ASSSRPGQGGEKLF; D gene: TRBD1; CDR3 length: 14; J gene: TRBJ1-4; V gene: TRBV6-5
CDR3 protein: ASSFADSYEQY; D gene: .; CDR3 length: 11; J gene: TRBJ2-7; V gene: TRBV28
CDR3 protein: ASSSSGYEQY; D gene: .; CDR3 length: 10; J gene: TRBJ2-7; V gene: TRBV5-1
CDR3 protein: ASSSGNLGLAGGI; D gene: TRBD2; CDR3 length: 13; J gene: TRBJ2-3; V gene: TRBV11-2
CDR3 protein: ASSRHGSMGGETQY; D gene: .; CDR3 length: 14; J gene: TRBJ2-5; V gene: TRBV19
CDR3 protein: ASSTGGAVGETQY; D gene: TRBD2; CDR3 length: 13; J gene: TRBJ2-5; V gene: TRBV19
CDR3 protein: ASSTGEAGGPSRNYEQF; D gene: TRBD2; CDR3 length: 17; J gene: TRBJ2-1; V gene: TRBV19
CDR3 protein: ASSVAAEIGELF; D gene: .; CDR3 length: 12; J gene: TRBJ2-2; V gene: TRBV9
CDR3 protein: ASSPPALNIQY; D gene: .; CDR3 length: 11; J gene: TRBJ2-4; V gene: TRBV18
CDR3 protein: ASSRTGHNEQF; D gene: TRBD1; CDR3 length: 11; J gene: TRBJ2-1; V gene: TRBV11-1
CDR3 protein: ASSVVPDSSYEQY; D gene: .; CDR3 length: 13; J gene: TRBJ2-7; V gene: TRBV9
CDR3 protein: ASRTDRVRNTIY; D gene: TRBD1; CDR3 length: 12; J gene: TRBJ1-3; V gene: TRBV6-6
CDR3 protein: ASSFGGGAADTQY; D gene: .; CDR3 length: 13; J gene: TRBJ2-3; V gene: TRBV7-3
CDR3 protein: ASSLLGLSHLYNEQF; D gene: .; CDR3 length: 15; J gene: TRBJ2-1; V gene: TRBV13
CDR3 protein: ASSDGGSGGLLNTQY; D gene: TRBD2; CDR3 length: 15; J gene: TRBJ2-3; V gene: TRBV6-1
CDR3 protein: ASSGLRGRGTYEQY; D gene: TRBD2; CDR3 length: 14; J gene: TRBJ2-7; V gene: TRBV25-1
CDR3 protein: ASSLGAGGPGDTQY; D gene: TRBD2; CDR3 length: 14; J gene: TRBJ2-3; V gene: TRBV7-2
CDR3 protein: ASSFSGRRIEQF; D gene: TRBD2; CDR3 length: 12; J gene: TRBJ2-1; V gene: TRBV27
CDR3 protein: ASSVGRLQQF; D gene: .; CDR3 length: 10; J gene: TRBJ2-1; V gene: TRBV28
CDR3 protein: ASSLVGGNDGYT; D gene: .; CDR3 length: 12; J gene: TRBJ1-2; V gene: TRBV7-9
CDR3 protein: ASSLAGGRAEQY; D gene: TRBD1; CDR3 length: 12; J gene: TRBJ2-7; V gene: TRBV5-1
CDR3 protein: ASSSLVPSTDTQY; D gene: .; CDR3 length: 13; J gene: TRBJ2-3; V gene: TRBV5-6
CDR3 protein: ASSYFIGETAF; D gene: .; CDR3 length: 11; J gene: TRBJ1-1; V gene: TRBV6-6
CDR3 protein: ASRLSGQLTTNEKLF; D gene: .; CDR3 length: 15; J gene: TRBJ1-4; V gene: TRBV2
CDR3 protein: ASSWTAGDYEQY; D gene: .; CDR3 length: 12; J gene: TRBJ2-7; V gene: TRBV5-1
CDR3 protein: ASSGGINWGYT; D gene: .; CDR3 length: 11; J gene: TRBJ1-2; V gene: TRBV2
CDR3 protein: ASSRSGVSYNEQF; D gene: .; CDR3 length: 13; J gene: TRBJ2-1; V gene: TRBV19
CDR3 protein: ASSVVGGPRDTQY; D gene: .; CDR3 length: 13; J gene: TRBJ2-3; V gene: TRBV9
CDR3 protein: ASSFWSATGELF; D gene: .; CDR3 length: 12; J gene: TRBJ2-2; V gene: TRBV5-4
CDR3 protein: ASSSFSGTGAEAF; D gene: TRBD1; CDR3 length: 13; J gene: TRBJ1-1; V gene: TRBV27
CDR3 protein: ASSEQGYEQY; D gene: .; CDR3 length: 10; J gene: TRBJ2-7; V gene: TRBV2
CDR3 protein: ASTSGQGPSEQY; D gene: TRBD1; CDR3 length: 12; J gene: TRBJ2-7; V gene: TRBV28
CDR3 protein: ASSRLAGAYEQY; D gene: TRBD2; CDR3 length: 12; J gene: TRBJ2-7; V gene: TRBV28
CDR3 protein: ASSLGSRGWQGYT; D gene: .; CDR3 length: 13; J gene: TRBJ1-2; V gene: TRBV5-6
CDR3 protein: ASGSSGYTSYT; D gene: .; CDR3 length: 11; J gene: TRBJ1-2; V gene: TRBV9
CDR3 protein: ASTPGTGYETQY; D gene: TRBD1; CDR3 length: 12; J gene: TRBJ2-5; V gene: TRBV7-2
CDR3 protein: ASSHPLGGDTEAF; D gene: .; CDR3 length: 13; J gene: TRBJ1-1; V gene: TRBV6-5
CDR3 protein: ASSDRGFEQY; D gene: .; CDR3 length: 10; J gene: TRBJ2-7; V gene: TRBV10-1
CDR3 protein: ASPGGLANTGELF; D gene: TRBD2; CDR3 length: 13; J gene: TRBJ2-2; V gene: TRBV7-9
CDR3 protein: ASSSQGGDTEAF; D gene: .; CDR3 length: 12; J gene: TRBJ1-1; V gene: TRBV28
CDR3 protein: ASNEYRGTYEQY; D gene: TRBD1; CDR3 length: 12; J gene: TRBJ2-7; V gene: TRBV6-1